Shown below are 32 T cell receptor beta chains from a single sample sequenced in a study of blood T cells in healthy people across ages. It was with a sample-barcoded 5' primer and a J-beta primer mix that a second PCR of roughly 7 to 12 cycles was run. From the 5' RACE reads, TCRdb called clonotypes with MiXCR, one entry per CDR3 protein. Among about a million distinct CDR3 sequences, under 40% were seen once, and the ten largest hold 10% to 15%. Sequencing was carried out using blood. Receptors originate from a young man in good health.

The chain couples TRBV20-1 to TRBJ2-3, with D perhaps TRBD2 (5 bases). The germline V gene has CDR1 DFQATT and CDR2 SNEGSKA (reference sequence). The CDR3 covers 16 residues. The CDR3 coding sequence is TGCAGCGCCGCTCGTCGGGAACGGGGAAGCACAGATACGCAGTATTTT. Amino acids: CSAARRERGSTDTQYF.

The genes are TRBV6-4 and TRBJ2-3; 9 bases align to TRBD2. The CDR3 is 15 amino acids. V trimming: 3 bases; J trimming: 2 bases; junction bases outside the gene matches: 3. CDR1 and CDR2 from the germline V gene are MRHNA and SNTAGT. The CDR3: CASSEGGGATDTQYF. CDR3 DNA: TGTGCCAGCAGTGAAGGCGGGGGGGCCACAGATACGCAGTATTTT.

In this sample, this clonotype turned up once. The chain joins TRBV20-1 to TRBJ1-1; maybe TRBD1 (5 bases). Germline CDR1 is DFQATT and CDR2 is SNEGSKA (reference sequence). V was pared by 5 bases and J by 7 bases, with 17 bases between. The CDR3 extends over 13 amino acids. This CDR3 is CSAGVVRDGEAFF. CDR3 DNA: TGCAGTGCTGGGGTCGTCAGGGACGGTGAAGCTTTCTTT.

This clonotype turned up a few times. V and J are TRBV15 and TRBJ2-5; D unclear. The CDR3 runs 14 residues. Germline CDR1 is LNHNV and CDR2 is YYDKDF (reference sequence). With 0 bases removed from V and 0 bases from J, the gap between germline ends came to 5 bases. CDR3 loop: CATSRDSNQETQYF. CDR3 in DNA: TGTGCCACCAGCAGAGATTCCAACCAAGAGACCCAGTACTTC.

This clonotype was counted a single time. This chain's CDR3 is CSAKDQGAGALGVEYF. The CDR3 DNA reads TGCAGTGCTAAGGATCAAGGAGCGGGAGCCTTAGGGGTGGAGTACTTC. The V gene is TRBV20-1, the J gene TRBJ2-5; the match to TRBD2 covers 8 bases. This CDR3 comprises 16 residues. Germline trimming cut 4 bases from V and 12 bases from J; bases unmatched to any gene: 22. Germline CDR1 reads DFQATT; CDR2 reads SNEGSKA (reference sequence).

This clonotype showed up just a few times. CDR3 amino acids: CASSLAKDRVYEQYF. The CDR3 nucleotides are TGTGCCAGCAGCTTAGCGAAGGACAGGGTCTACGAGCAGTACTTC. The chain couples TRBV7-9 to TRBJ2-5; TRBD1 matches 8 bases. The J call may not be correct, given that the DNA end is closer to TRBJ2-7. The germline gives CDR1 SEHNR, CDR2 FQNEAQ (reference sequence). The CDR3 has 15 amino acids.

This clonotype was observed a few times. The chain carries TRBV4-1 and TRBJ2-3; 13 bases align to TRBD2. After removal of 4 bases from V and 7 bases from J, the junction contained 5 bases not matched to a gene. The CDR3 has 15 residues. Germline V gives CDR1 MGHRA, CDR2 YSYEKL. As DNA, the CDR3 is TGCGCCAGCAGCCCCCCGGGACTAGCGGGGTATACGCAGTATTTT. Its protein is CASSPPGLAGYTQYF.

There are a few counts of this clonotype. The chain's CDR3 is CASSPTRAGSRAFF. The CDR3, as DNA: TGTGCCAGCAGCCCCACCCGTGCGGGGTCTCGAGCTTTCTTT. The V and J genes are TRBV7-2 and TRBJ1-1; D gene unclear. Trimming took 5 bases from V and 10 from J, leaving 20 bases between them. The germline gives CDR1 SGHTA, CDR2 FQGNSA. The CDR3 sequence is 14 residues long.

The CDR3 protein is CSARVTGPSSYNEQYF. The CDR3 coding sequence is TGCAGTGCTAGAGTAACAGGGCCTAGCTCCTACAATGAGCAGTACTTC. The chain combines TRBV20-1 with TRBJ2-1; D possibly corresponds to TRBD1 (6 bases). The J call may be incorrect, as the DNA end agrees better with TRBJ2-7. The CDR3 runs to 16 residues. CDR1 and CDR2 (germline): DFQATT, SNEGSKA (reference sequence).

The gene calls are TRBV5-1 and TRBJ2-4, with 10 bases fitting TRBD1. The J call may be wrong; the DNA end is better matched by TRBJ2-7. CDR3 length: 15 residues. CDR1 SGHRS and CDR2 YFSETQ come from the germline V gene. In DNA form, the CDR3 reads TGCGCCAGCAGCTTGTTTGGACAGGGGGATTACGAGCAGTACTTC. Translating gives CASSLFGQGDYEQYF.

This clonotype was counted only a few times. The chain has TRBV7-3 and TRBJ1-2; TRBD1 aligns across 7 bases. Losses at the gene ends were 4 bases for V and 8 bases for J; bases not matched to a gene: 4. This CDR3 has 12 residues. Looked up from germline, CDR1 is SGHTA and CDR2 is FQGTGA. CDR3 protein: CASSSGQDGYTF. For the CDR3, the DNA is TGTGCCAGCAGCTCTGGACAGGACGGCTACACCTTC. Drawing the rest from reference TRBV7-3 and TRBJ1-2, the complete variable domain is GAGVSQTPSNKVTEKGKYVELRCDPISGHTALYWYRQSLGQGPEFLIYFQGTGAADDSGLPNDRFFAVRPEGSVSTLKIQRTERGDSAVYLCASSSGQDGYTFGSGTRLTVV.

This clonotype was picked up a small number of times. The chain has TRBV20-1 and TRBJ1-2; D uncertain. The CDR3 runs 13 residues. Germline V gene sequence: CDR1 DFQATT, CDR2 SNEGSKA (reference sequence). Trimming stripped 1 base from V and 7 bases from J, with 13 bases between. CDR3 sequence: CSARVGPGSGYTF. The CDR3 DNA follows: TGCAGTGCTAGAGTAGGGCCCGGAAGTGGCTACACCTTC.

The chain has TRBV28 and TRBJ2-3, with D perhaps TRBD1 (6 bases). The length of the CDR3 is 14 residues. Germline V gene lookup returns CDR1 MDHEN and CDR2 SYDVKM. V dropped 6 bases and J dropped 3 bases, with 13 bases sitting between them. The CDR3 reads CASRGLRGTDTQYF. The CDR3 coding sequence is TGTGCCAGCAGAGGACTCAGGGGTACAGATACGCAGTATTTT.

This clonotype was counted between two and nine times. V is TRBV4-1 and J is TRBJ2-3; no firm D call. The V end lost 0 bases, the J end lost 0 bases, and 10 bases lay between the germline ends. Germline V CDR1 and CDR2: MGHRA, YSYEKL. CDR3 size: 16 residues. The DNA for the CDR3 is TGCGCCAGCAGCCAAGACTCAGGAGCTAGCACAGATACGCAGTATTTT. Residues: CASSQDSGASTDTQYF.

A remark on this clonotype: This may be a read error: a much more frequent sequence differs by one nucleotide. The CDR3 spells CASRWTGADTQYF. In nucleotides, the CDR3 is TGTGCCAGCAGGTGGACAGGGGCAGATACGCAGTATTTT. This chain uses TRBV6-6 with TRBJ2-3; 9 positions agree with TRBD1. The ends lost 6 bases at V and 4 bases at J; junction bases unmatched: 2. Germline-derived CDR1 and CDR2 are MNHNY and SVGAGI (reference sequence). The CDR3 totals 13 residues.

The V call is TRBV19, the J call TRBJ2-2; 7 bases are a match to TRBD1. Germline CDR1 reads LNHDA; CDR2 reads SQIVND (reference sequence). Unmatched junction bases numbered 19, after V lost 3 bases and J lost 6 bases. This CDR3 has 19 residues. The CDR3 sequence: CASSIQIKGLTGIPGELFF. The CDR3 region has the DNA TGTGCCAGTAGTATTCAGATAAAGGGTCTGACAGGGATCCCCGGGGAGCTGTTTTTT.

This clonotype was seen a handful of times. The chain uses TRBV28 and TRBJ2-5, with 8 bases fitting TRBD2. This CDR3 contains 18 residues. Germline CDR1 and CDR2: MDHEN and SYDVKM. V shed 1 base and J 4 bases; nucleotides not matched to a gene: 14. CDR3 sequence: CASSLSVGGASFRETQYF. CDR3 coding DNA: TGTGCCAGCAGTTTATCGGTCGGGGGGGCCTCATTTCGAGAGACCCAGTACTTC.

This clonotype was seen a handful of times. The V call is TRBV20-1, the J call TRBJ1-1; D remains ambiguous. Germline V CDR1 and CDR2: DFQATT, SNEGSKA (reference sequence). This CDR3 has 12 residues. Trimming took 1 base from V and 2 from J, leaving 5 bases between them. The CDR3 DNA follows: TGCAGTGCTAGAGGAGATAACACTGAAGCTTTCTTT. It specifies CSARGDNTEAFF.

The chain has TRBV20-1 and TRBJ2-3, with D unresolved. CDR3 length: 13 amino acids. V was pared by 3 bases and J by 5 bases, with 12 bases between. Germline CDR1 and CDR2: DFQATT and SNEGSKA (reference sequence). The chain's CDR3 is CSARDAALDTQYF. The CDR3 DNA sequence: TGCAGTGCTAGGGACGCGGCCTTAGATACGCAGTATTTT.

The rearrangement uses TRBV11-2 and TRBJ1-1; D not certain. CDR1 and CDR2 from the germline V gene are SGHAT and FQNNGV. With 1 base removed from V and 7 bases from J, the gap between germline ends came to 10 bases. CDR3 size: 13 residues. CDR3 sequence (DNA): TGTGCCAGCAGCTTAGTTTCTGTGTTTGAAGCTTTCTTT. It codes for CASSLVSVFEAFF.

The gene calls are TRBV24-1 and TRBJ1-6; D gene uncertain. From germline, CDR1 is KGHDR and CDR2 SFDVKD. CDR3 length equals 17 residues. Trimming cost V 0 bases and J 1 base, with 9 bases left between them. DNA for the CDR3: TGTGCCACCAGTGATTTGCTGGTTGGGTCCTATAATTCACCCCTCCACTTT. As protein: CATSDLLVGSYNSPLHF.

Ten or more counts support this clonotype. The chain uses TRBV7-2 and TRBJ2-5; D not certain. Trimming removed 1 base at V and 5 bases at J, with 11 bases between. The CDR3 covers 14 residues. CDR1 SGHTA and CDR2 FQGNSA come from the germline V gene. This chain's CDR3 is CASSLDRGRETQYF. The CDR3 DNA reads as TGTGCCAGCAGCTTAGATCGAGGTCGCGAGACCCAGTACTTC.

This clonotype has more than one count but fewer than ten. CDR3 sequence: CASSTQGYRSYNSPLHF. As DNA, the CDR3 is TGTGCCAGCAGCACCCAGGGTTACCGCTCCTATAATTCACCCCTCCACTTT. This chain connects TRBV13 to TRBJ1-6; tentative D call: TRBD1 (5 bases). Trimming took 5 bases from V and 0 from J, leaving 14 bases between them. This CDR3 is built from 17 residues. Germline V gives CDR1 PRHDT, CDR2 FYEKMQ (reference sequence).

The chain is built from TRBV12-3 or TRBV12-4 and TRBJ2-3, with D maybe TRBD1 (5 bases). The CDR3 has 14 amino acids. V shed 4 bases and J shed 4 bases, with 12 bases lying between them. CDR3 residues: CASSWGREADTQYF. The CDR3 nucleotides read TGTGCCAGCAGTTGGGGCAGGGAAGCAGATACGCAGTATTTT.

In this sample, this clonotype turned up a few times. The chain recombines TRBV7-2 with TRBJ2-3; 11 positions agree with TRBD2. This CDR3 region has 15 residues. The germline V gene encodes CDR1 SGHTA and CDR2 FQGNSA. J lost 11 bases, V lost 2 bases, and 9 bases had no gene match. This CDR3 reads CASSLRTSGGLWQYF. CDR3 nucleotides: TGTGCCAGCAGCTTACGCACTAGCGGGGGCCTCTGGCAGTATTTT.

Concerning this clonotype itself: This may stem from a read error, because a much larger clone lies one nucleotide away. In DNA, the CDR3 is TGTGCCATCGCGACGGAACCTTACCATGAGCAGTTCTTC. It yields the protein CAIATEPYHEQFF. The chain recombines TRBV10-3 with TRBJ2-1; unclear D gene. Germline values: CDR1 ENHRY, CDR2 SYGVKD. This CDR3 is built from 13 residues. Trimming took 8 bases from V and 8 from J, leaving 16 bases between them.

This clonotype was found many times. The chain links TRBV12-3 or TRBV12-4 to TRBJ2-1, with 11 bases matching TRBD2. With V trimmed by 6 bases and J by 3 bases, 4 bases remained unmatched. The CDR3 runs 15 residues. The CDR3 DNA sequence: TGTGCCAGCAGACCCACTAGCGGGGGCTACAATGAGCAGTTCTTC. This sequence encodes CASRPTSGGYNEQFF.

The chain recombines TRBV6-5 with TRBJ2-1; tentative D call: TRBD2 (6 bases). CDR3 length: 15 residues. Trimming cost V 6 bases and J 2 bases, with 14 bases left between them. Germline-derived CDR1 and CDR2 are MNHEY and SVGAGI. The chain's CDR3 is CASRVVWGAYNEQFF. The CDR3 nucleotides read TGTGCCAGCAGGGTCGTGTGGGGGGCCTACAATGAGCAGTTCTTC.

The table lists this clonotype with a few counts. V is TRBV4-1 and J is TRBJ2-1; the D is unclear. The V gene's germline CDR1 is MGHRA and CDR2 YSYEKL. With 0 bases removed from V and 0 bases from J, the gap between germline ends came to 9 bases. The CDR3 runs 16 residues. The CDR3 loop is CASSQDSRLSYNEQFF. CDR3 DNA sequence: TGCGCCAGCAGCCAAGATTCACGACTCTCCTACAATGAGCAGTTCTTC.

The CDR3: CASNHPGTGVEHYGYTF. In DNA form, the CDR3 reads TGTGCCAGCAACCATCCGGGAACAGGGGTTGAGCACTATGGCTACACCTTC. The chain combines TRBV6-6 with TRBJ1-2, with TRBD1 matching over 7 bases. There are 17 residues in the CDR3. Germline CDR1 and CDR2: MNHNY and SVGAGI (reference sequence). The trim removed 7 bases at V and 3 bases at J, leaving 17 bases unmatched.

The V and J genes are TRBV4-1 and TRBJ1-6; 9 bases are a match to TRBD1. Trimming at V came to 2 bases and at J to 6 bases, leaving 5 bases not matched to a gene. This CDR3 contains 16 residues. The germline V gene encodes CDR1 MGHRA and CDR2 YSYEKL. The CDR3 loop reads CASSQLGQGINSPLHF. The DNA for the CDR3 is TGCGCCAGCAGCCAATTGGGACAGGGTATTAATTCACCCCTCCACTTT.

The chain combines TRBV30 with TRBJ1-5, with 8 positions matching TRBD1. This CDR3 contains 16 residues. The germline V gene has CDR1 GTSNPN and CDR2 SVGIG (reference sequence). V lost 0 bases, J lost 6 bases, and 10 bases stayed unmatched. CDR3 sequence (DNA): TGTGCCTGGAGTGTACAGGGGACAGGTTATCGTCAGCCCCAGCATTTT. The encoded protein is CAWSVQGTGYRQPQHF.